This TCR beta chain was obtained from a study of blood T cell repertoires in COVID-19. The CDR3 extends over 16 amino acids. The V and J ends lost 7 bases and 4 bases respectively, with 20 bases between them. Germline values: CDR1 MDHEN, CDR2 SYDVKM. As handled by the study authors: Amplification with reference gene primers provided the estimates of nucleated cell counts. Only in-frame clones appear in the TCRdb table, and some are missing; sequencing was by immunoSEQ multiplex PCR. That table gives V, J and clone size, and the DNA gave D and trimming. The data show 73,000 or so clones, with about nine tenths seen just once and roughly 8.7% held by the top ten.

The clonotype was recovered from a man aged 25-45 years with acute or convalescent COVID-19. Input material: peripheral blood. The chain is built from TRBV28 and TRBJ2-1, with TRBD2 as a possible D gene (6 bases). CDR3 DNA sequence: TGTGCCAGCACCCCAGGGAGCGGGCGAAGTTACAATGAGCAGTTCTTC. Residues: CASTPGSGRSYNEQFF.